Listed below are T cell receptor beta chains from one sample, sequenced in a study of cytotoxic CD8 clonotypes in ibrutinib-treated CLL. Here immunoSEQ multiplex PCR was the method, and the copy in TCRdb shows in-frame clones only, minus some. The profile covers about 50,000 clones, with 50% to 70% appearing a single time and more than 20% taken by the ten largest. The source material was PBMCs, sampled at disease progression, from a patient treated with ibrutinib. Every receptor here comes from a human donor with chronic lymphocytic leukemia. The CDR3 runs from the conserved cysteine through the conserved F or W. A D gene is named only where the DNA matches it firmly. Expanded clones are given a class, and other clones once, few, many or no size at all.

v_call	d_call	j_call	clone_size	cdr3_aa	cdr3_nt
TRBV7-2	TRBD1	TRBJ2-2	once	CASSLDADRGYTGELFF	TGTGCCAGCAGCTTAGATGCAGACAGGGGCTATACCGGGGAGCTGTTTTTT
TRBV5-1	.	TRBJ1-1	.	CASSKDPGPDTEAFF	TGCGCCAGCAGCAAGGATCCCGGACCAGACACTGAAGCTTTCTTT
TRBV6-5	TRBD1	TRBJ2-2	.	CASSYDRGFGELFF	TGTGCCAGCAGTTACGACAGGGGATTCGGGGAGCTGTTTTTT
TRBV28	TRBD1	TRBJ1-6	many	CASTPMGTGLEDNSPLHF	TGTGCCAGCACTCCAATGGGGACAGGGCTTGAAGATAATTCACCCCTCCACTTT
TRBV4-1	TRBD1	TRBJ2-7	few	CASSQIYSDRGRREQYF	TGCGCCAGCAGCCAAATCTATTCAGACAGGGGGCGTCGGGAGCAGTACTTC
TRBV7-2	.	TRBJ2-7	.	CASSWRAYEQYF	TGTGCCAGCAGCTGGAGGGCTTACGAGCAGTACTTC
TRBV6-1	.	TRBJ1-1	.	CASTLGGGRAEAFF	TGTGCCAGCACCCTCGGGGGGGGCAGGGCTGAAGCTTTCTTT
TRBV2	.	TRBJ1-5	.	CASSDRTGSLSNQPQHF	TGTGCCAGCAGCGACCGTACGGGGAGTCTTAGCAATCAGCCCCAGCATTTT
TRBV10-3	.	TRBJ2-7	few	CAISDAGVEQYF	TGTGCCATCAGTGACGCCGGGGTCGAGCAGTACTTC
TRBV6-5	.	TRBJ2-3	.	CASNRGHPSTDTQYF	TGTGCCAGCAACCGAGGACATCCTAGCACAGATACGCAGTATTTT
TRBV27	.	TRBJ1-1	.	CASSLSQTGLEAFF	TGTGCCAGCAGTTTGTCCCAGACAGGCCTCGAAGCTTTCTTT
TRBV6-6	TRBD1	TRBJ1-1	.	CASSYSGTGDTEAFF	TGTGCCAGCAGTTACTCCGGGACAGGGGACACTGAAGCTTTCTTT
TRBV5-1	TRBD1	TRBJ2-5	.	CASSLDRGLAETQYF	TGCGCCAGCAGCTTGGACAGGGGGCTGGCGGAGACCCAGTACTTC
TRBV6-1	.	TRBJ1-5	few	CASILTVSNQPQHF	TGTGCCAGCATTTTGACAGTTAGCAATCAGCCCCAGCATTTT
TRBV11-2	TRBD2	TRBJ2-5	.	CASSHRLAGGQETQYF	TGTGCCAGCAGCCACAGACTAGCGGGTGGACAAGAGACCCAGTACTTC
TRBV28	.	TRBJ2-1	once	CASTEQKNEQFF	TGTGCCAGCACCGAGCAGAAGAATGAGCAGTTCTTC
TRBV11-2	TRBD2	TRBJ2-1	.	CASILGLAKNEQFF	TGTGCCAGCATCTTAGGACTAGCGAAGAATGAGCAGTTCTTC
TRBV6-1	.	TRBJ2-1	.	CATHRSTIYGEQFF	TGTGCCACCCACAGAAGCACGATATACGGTGAGCAGTTCTTC
TRBV9	TRBD2	TRBJ2-1	once	CASSPQRGIYNEQFF	TGTGCCAGCAGCCCCCAGCGGGGGATCTACAATGAGCAGTTCTTC
TRBV28	.	TRBJ1-1	.	CASSSHLTAMNTEAFF	TGTGCCAGCAGTTCACACCTTACAGCCATGAACACTGAAGCTTTCTTT
TRBV27	TRBD1	TRBJ1-6	many	CASSSRQGARNSPLHF	TGTGCCAGCAGTTCGAGACAGGGGGCGCGGAATTCACCCCTCCACTTT
TRBV9	TRBD1	TRBJ1-3	once	CASSVDGGDRGNTIYF	TGTGCCAGCAGCGTAGACGGAGGGGACAGAGGAAACACCATATATTTT
TRBV7-2	TRBD1	TRBJ2-5	.	CASSRQGGQETQYF	TGTGCCAGCAGCCGACAGGGTGGCCAAGAGACCCAGTACTTC
TRBV5-8	.	TRBJ2-7	.	CASSPTGNYEQYF	TGTGCCAGCAGCCCCACAGGGAACTACGAGCAGTACTTC
TRBV30	.	TRBJ2-3	.	CAWSVETDTQYF	TGTGCCTGGAGTGTAGAAACAGATACGCAGTATTTT
TRBV7-2	TRBD1	TRBJ1-2	once	CASSLDWTGLNYGYTF	TGTGCCAGCAGCTTAGACTGGACAGGCCTTAACTATGGCTACACCTTC
TRBV5-1	.	TRBJ2-7	.	CASSIGPGTGRAGGSYEQYF	TGCGCCAGCAGTATTGGCCCCGGGACAGGGCGAGCGGGAGGGAGTTACGAGCAGTACTTC
TRBV18	.	TRBJ2-1	.	CASSMTVLSYNEQFF	TGTGCCAGCTCGATGACAGTCCTTTCCTACAATGAGCAGTTCTTC
TRBV11-3	TRBD1	TRBJ1-1	few	CASGQDRVTEAFF	TGTGCCAGCGGCCAGGACAGGGTGACTGAAGCTTTCTTT
TRBV7-9	TRBD2	TRBJ2-7	few	CASSPPGLAGNEQYF	TGTGCCAGCAGCCCACCAGGACTAGCGGGGAACGAGCAGTACTTC
TRBV27	TRBD2	TRBJ2-7	.	CASSLGLAGGAYEQYF	TGTGCCAGCAGTTTGGGACTAGCGGGAGGAGCCTACGAGCAGTACTTC
TRBV10-3	.	TRBJ2-1	.	CAITRSADRNEQFF	TGTGCCATCACTAGGTCGGCTGATCGCAATGAGCAGTTCTTC
TRBV6-6	.	TRBJ2-1	.	CASREGDGSYNEQFF	TGTGCCAGCAGAGAAGGGGACGGATCCTACAATGAGCAGTTCTTC
TRBV6-5	.	TRBJ2-7	.	CASSYSFSEAYEQYF	TGTGCCAGCAGTTACTCATTCAGTGAAGCCTACGAGCAGTACTTC
TRBV6-5	.	TRBJ1-1	many	CASSYSGPMNTEAFF	TGTGCCAGCAGTTACTCGGGCCCTATGAACACTGAAGCTTTCTTT
TRBV7-9	.	TRBJ2-5	.	CASSLSQGERTQYF	TGTGCCAGCAGCTTATCTCAGGGAGAGAGGACCCAGTACTTC
TRBV7-9	TRBD1	TRBJ2-7	.	CASSPRDRGLYEQYF	TGTGCCAGCAGCCCCCGGGACAGGGGTTTGTACGAGCAGTACTTC
TRBV6-5	.	TRBJ2-7	.	CASSYSGLVSLYEQYF	TGTGCCAGCAGTTACTCGGGCCTAGTTAGTCTCTACGAGCAGTACTTC
TRBV19	.	TRBJ2-7	.	CASSDTGGQNLSF	TGTGCCAGTAGTGATACCGGGGGCCAGAATCTTAGCTTC
TRBV7-2	.	TRBJ2-1	.	CASSLVSGSGYNEQFF	TGTGCCAGCAGCTTAGTCTCAGGGAGCGGGTACAATGAGCAGTTCTTC
TRBV7-2	.	TRBJ1-4	few	CASSNVNEKLFF	TGTGCCAGCAGTAACGTTAATGAAAAACTGTTTTTT
TRBV27	.	TRBJ1-1	.	CASRAIWGGWGGTEAFF	TGTGCCAGCAGGGCTATTTGGGGTGGTTGGGGAGGCACTGAAGCTTTCTTT
TRBV4-3	.	TRBJ2-3	few	CASSLHPAETSTDTQYF	TGCGCCAGCAGCCTCCACCCAGCGGAAACTAGCACAGATACGCAGTATTTT
TRBV27	.	TRBJ1-2	.	CASSGLRDYGYTF	TGTGCCTCCAGTGGCCTACGGGACTATGGCTACACCTTC
TRBV19	.	TRBJ2-7	few	CASSPRQTDEQYF	TGTGCCAGTAGTCCCCGACAGACCGACGAGCAGTACTTC
TRBV28	.	TRBJ1-3	.	CASTRTPGGSSGNTIYF	TGTGCCAGCACCCGAACCCCGGGCGGAAGCTCTGGAAACACCATATATTTT